This passage covers 15 T cell receptor beta chains from one sample sequenced in a study of T-cell reconstitution after alpha-beta-depleted transplantation in children. During its preparation, the TCRbeta library received unique molecular identifiers. TCRdb re-called the PCR reads through MiXCR, storing one row per CDR3 protein. Here the sample spans hundreds of thousands of distinct CDR3 sequences, over 10% being singletons. Sequences were derived from PBMCs, mostly from graft donor cells, sampled 360 days after TCRalphabeta/CD19-depleted stem cell transplant. All receptors come from a male patient between 5 and 17 years old who had a stem cell transplant for acute myeloid leukemia, so the T cells may come from the graft donor.

The CDR3 here is CSASRLTGNTEAFF. The CDR3 nucleotides read TGCAGTGCTAGTAGACTTACAGGGAACACTGAAGCTTTCTTT. The chain recombines TRBV20-1 with TRBJ1-1, with a weak D call TRBD1 (5 bases). This CDR3 region has 14 residues. Germline V CDR1 and CDR2: DFQATT, SNEGSKA (reference sequence). Between the trimmed V and J ends, which lost 3 bases and 1 base, there was a span of 12 bases.

This clonotype was observed many times. Written as DNA, the CDR3 is TGCAGTGCTAGAGATCTCGTCGGGAGGGCCCGTGAGCAGTACTTC. Translating it yields CSARDLVGRAREQYF. The chain uses TRBV20-1 and TRBJ2-7; 8 bases are shared with TRBD2. Germline V CDR1 and CDR2: DFQATT, SNEGSKA (reference sequence). The CDR3 runs to 15 residues. The ends lost 0 bases at V and 7 bases at J; junction bases unmatched: 11.

This clonotype has only a few counts. The chain recombines TRBV10-3 with TRBJ1-4; the D gene is possibly TRBD1 (5 bases). The CDR3 covers 14 residues. Germline CDR1 reads ENHRY; CDR2 reads SYGVKD. The V end lost 3 bases, the J end lost 8 bases, and 13 bases lay between the germline ends. The DNA of the CDR3 is TGTGCCATCAGTGACACACGGGGGGACGAAAAACTGTTTTTT. It translates to CAISDTRGDEKLFF.

In its sample, this clonotype was seen a few times. The V and J genes are TRBV20-1 and TRBJ1-5, with no clear D. The germline V and J ends were trimmed by 7 bases and 0 bases, with 7 bases remaining between them. Germline loops: CDR1 DFQATT, CDR2 SNEGSKA (reference sequence). The CDR3 runs 12 residues. The CDR3 bases are TGCAGTGTTAAGTCTAGCAATCAGCCCCAGCATTTT. As protein: CSVKSSNQPQHF.

The chain couples TRBV20-1 to TRBJ2-7, with D possibly matching TRBD2 (8 bases). The CDR3 has 15 amino acids. V dropped 0 bases and J dropped 4 bases, with 16 bases sitting between them. Germline CDR1 reads DFQATT; CDR2 reads SNEGSKA (reference sequence). The CDR3 DNA reads as TGCAGTGCTAGAGACTGGACAGGCGGGGGGTACGAGCAGTACTTC. Amino acid sequence: CSARDWTGGGYEQYF.

V is TRBV4-3 and J is TRBJ2-7; 12 positions match TRBD2. The J segment lost 0 bases and the V segment lost 4 bases, leaving 10 bases of the junction unmatched. There are 18 residues in the CDR3. The germline V gene has CDR1 LGHNA and CDR2 YSLEER. CDR3: CASSRGLAGTPHSYEQYF. The CDR3 coding sequence is TGCGCCAGCAGCCGCGGACTAGCGGGAACTCCTCACTCCTACGAGCAGTACTTC.

This clonotype was recorded at least ten times. The rearrangement joins TRBV15 to TRBJ2-7; D not resolved. Germline CDR1 LNHNV, CDR2 YYDKDF (reference sequence). The CDR3 contains 12 residues. V gave up 0 bases and J gave up 7 bases, with 7 bases separating them. The CDR3 DNA is TGTGCCACCAGCAGAGATACCTTGGAGCAGTACTTC. This codes for CATSRDTLEQYF.

The sample holds many counts of this clonotype. The rearrangement links TRBV12-3 or TRBV12-4 to TRBJ1-5; no reliable D call. V was shortened by 1 base and J by 7 bases, with 20 bases between the two germline ends. There are 17 residues in the CDR3. In nucleotides, the CDR3 is TGTGCCAGCAGTTTAGAAAGTTCGGCATGGGATAGGCAGCCCCAGCATTTT. Protein: CASSLESSAWDRQPQHF.

The rearrangement links TRBV5-4 to TRBJ2-7, with TRBD1 as a possible D gene (8 bases). CDR1 is SGHNT, CDR2 YYREEE, per germline (reference sequence). Trimming removed 3 bases from V and 5 bases from J, with 21 bases in between. CDR3 length equals 16 residues. CDR3 in DNA: TGTGCCAGCAGCTCCGGAACCCGGACAGGGAGGGACGAGCAGTACTTC. Translating it yields CASSSGTRTGRDEQYF.

This clonotype was detected ten times or more. The chain uses TRBV29-1 and TRBJ2-7; 12 nucleotides agree with TRBD1. The CDR3 spans 13 residues. CDR1 SQVTM and CDR2 ANQGSEA come from the germline V gene. The trim removed 7 bases at V and 4 bases at J, leaving 5 bases unmatched. CDR3 sequence: CSGWGQGAYEQYF. CDR3 DNA: TGCAGCGGCTGGGGACAGGGGGCTTACGAGCAGTACTTC.

The CDR3 here is CSARRTSGILVYEQYF. The CDR3 nucleotides read TGCAGTGCTAGAAGGACTAGCGGGATTCTTGTGTACGAGCAGTACTTC. The J gene is TRBJ2-7, the V gene TRBV20-1; 12 positions agree with TRBD2. CDR3 length: 16 amino acids. V lost 2 bases and J lost 4; bases outside the gene matches: 9. Germline V gene sequence: CDR1 DFQATT, CDR2 SNEGSKA (reference sequence).

This sequence joins TRBV9 and TRBJ2-1; weak D call: TRBD2 (5 bases). Trimming stripped 3 bases from V and 7 bases from J, with 11 bases between. This CDR3 is built from 13 residues. Per germline, CDR1 SGDLS and CDR2 YYNGEE. The CDR3 reads CASSDGIRNEQFF. In DNA form, the CDR3 reads TGTGCCAGCAGCGACGGGATTCGGAATGAGCAGTTCTTC.

This clonotype occurred a few times. The chain is built from TRBV20-1 and TRBJ2-1, with 10 bases that match TRBD2. The germline CDR1 and CDR2 sequences are DFQATT and SNEGSKA (reference sequence). V lost 0 bases, J lost 0 bases, and 20 bases stayed unmatched. CDR3 length equals 22 residues. For the CDR3, the DNA is TGCAGTGCTAGAGATAATGGGATGGGTAGCGGGAGGCCCTTAAGCTCCTACAATGAGCAGTTCTTC. It translates to CSARDNGMGSGRPLSSYNEQFF.

This clonotype has a handful of counts. The chain is built from TRBV30 and TRBJ2-5; 7 positions match TRBD2. CDR1 GTSNPN and CDR2 SVGIG come from the germline V gene (reference sequence). The CDR3 runs 11 residues. The CDR3 spells CASAGSETQYF. CDR3 DNA: TGTGCTTCAGCGGGATCAGAGACCCAGTACTTC.

This chain uses TRBV2 with TRBJ2-1; 7 positions match TRBD1. The CDR3 has 13 residues. Unmatched junction bases numbered 12, after V lost 10 bases and J lost 9 bases. Germline V CDR1 and CDR2: SNHLY, FYNNEI. The CDR3 coding sequence is TGTGCCACCCCGAGCCGGCCAGGGGGTGAGCAGTTCTTC. It translates to CATPSRPGGEQFF.